The 20 T cell receptor beta chains presented below share a single source sample, sequenced in a study of T cells in localized non-small cell lung cancer (dated by TCRdb to the early 2020s). The library was produced with the immunoSEQ multiplex PCR assay. TCRdb limited this immuneACCESS table to in-frame rearrangements with V and J called. A share of clones is missing; checked studies link under half to unresolved V genes, and the rest is unexplained. The sample profile shows about 43,000 clones; about 91% of them were found once. The ten largest account for roughly a tenth of the sample. The specimen was PBMCs, collected before any cancer treatment. These receptors originate from a woman aged 35 to 75 with stage II lung adenocarcinoma.

The chain carries TRBV7-8 and TRBJ2-3; 7 nucleotides agree with TRBD2. This CDR3 has 12 residues. CDR1 SGHVS and CDR2 FQNEAQ come from the germline V gene. Losses at the gene ends were 5 bases for V and 13 bases for J; bases not matched to a gene: 9. The CDR3 sequence: CASSRRGGGEYF. CDR3 sequence (DNA): TGTGCCAGCAGCCGACGTGGGGGGGGAGAGTATTTT.

This sequence joins TRBV7-6 and TRBJ1-6; a possible D gene is TRBD1 (6 bases). The CDR3 contains 15 residues. Trimming cost V 3 bases and J 12 bases, with 18 bases left between them. In germline, CDR1 is SGHVS, CDR2 FNYEAQ. CDR3: CASSLGGAGHVPLHF. The CDR3 region has the DNA TGTGCCAGCAGCTTGGGGGGCGCGGGGCATGTACCCCTCCACTTT. The entire variable domain, with the rest obtained from reference TRBV7-6 and TRBJ1-6, is as follows: GAGVSQSPRYKVTKRGQDVALRCDPISGHVSLYWYRQALGQGPEFLTYFNYEAQQDKSGLPNDRFSAERPEGSISTLTIQRTEQRDSAMYRCASSLGGAGHVPLHFGNGTRLTVT.

The CDR3 loop reads CASSPGTAALYEQYF. Here the CDR3 DNA reads TGCGCCAGCAGCCCCGGGACAGCCGCACTATACGAGCAGTACTTC. This sequence joins TRBV5-1 and TRBJ2-7, with 7 bases identical to TRBD1. The CDR3 loop spans 15 amino acids. Germline V gene sequence: CDR1 SGHRS, CDR2 YFSETQ. The V gene end was trimmed by 4 bases and the J gene end by 4 bases; junction bases not matched to a gene: 11.

In nucleotides, the CDR3 is TGTGCCAGTAGTATGATAGGACTAGCGCAATACAATGAGCAGTTCTTC. It codes for CASSMIGLAQYNEQFF. The J gene is TRBJ2-1, the V gene TRBV19; 9 bases fit TRBD2. The germline V gene encodes CDR1 LNHDA and CDR2 SQIVND (reference sequence). The CDR3 is 16 residues long. J was trimmed by 4 bases and V by 3 bases; bases with no gene match: 7.

The chain carries TRBV19 and TRBJ1-1, with D tentatively TRBD1 (5 bases). V was shortened by 3 bases and J by 1 base, with 9 bases between the two germline ends. The CDR3 extends over 14 amino acids. Germline-derived CDR1 and CDR2 are LNHDA and SQIVND (reference sequence). The CDR3 loop reads CASSIRRGNTEAFF. CDR3 coding DNA: TGTGCCAGTAGTATCAGGAGGGGGAACACTGAAGCTTTCTTT.

About this clone itself: The sample carries other DNA sequences with the same CDR3. The DNA of the CDR3 is TGTGCCAGCAGTCCGACGGGGGGGGGCAATCAGCCCCAGCATTTT. It encodes CASSPTGGGNQPQHF. The chain couples TRBV28 to TRBJ1-5; tentatively, D is TRBD1 (5 bases). This CDR3 has 15 amino acids. With 5 bases removed from V and 2 bases from J, the gap between germline ends came to 13 bases. Germline V gene lookup returns CDR1 MDHEN and CDR2 SYDVKM.

The chain has TRBV4-1 and TRBJ1-4; D is unclear. Trimming left V 1 base short and J 3 bases short, with 12 bases between. The CDR3 spans 16 residues. Per germline, CDR1 MGHRA and CDR2 YSYEKL. As DNA, the CDR3 is TGCGCCAGCAGCCAAGGAACCTCGGCCTCTAATGAAAAACTGTTTTTT. Protein: CASSQGTSASNEKLFF.

The V call is TRBV18, the J call TRBJ1-2; 9 bases line up with TRBD1. The CDR3 sequence is 14 residues long. The germline CDR1 and CDR2 sequences are KGHSH and LQKENI. The V gene end was trimmed by 3 bases and the J gene end by 6 bases; junction bases not matched to a gene: 5. The CDR3 DNA reads TGTGCCAGCTCACCTATTGGACAGGGGCATGGCTACACCTTC. This translates into CASSPIGQGHGYTF.

The chain recombines TRBV7-7 with TRBJ2-1; D might be TRBD1 or TRBD2, each matching 7 bases. Trimming shortened V by 2 bases and J by 8 bases, and 16 bases separated the two germline ends. The CDR3 extends over 15 amino acids. The V gene's germline CDR1 is SSHAT and CDR2 FNYEAQ (reference sequence). This CDR3 is CASSLFRGGPDEQFF. The CDR3 DNA reads TGTGCCAGCAGCTTATTCAGGGGGGGCCCCGATGAGCAGTTCTTC.

The chain combines TRBV29-1 with TRBJ1-2, with a possible D match to TRBD1 (5 bases). V gave up 6 bases and J gave up 6 bases, with 17 bases separating them. The germline CDR1 and CDR2 sequences are SQVTM and ANQGSEA. The CDR3 covers 13 residues. The CDR3 reads CSVLQEWGNGYTF. The DNA of the CDR3 is TGCAGCGTGCTACAGGAATGGGGGAATGGCTACACCTTC.

The gene calls are TRBV11-2 and TRBJ2-1, with 10 bases that match TRBD1. CDR1 is SGHAT, CDR2 FQNNGV, per germline. The V and J ends lost 1 base and 9 bases, in that order; junction bases with no gene match: 3. The CDR3 length is 14 residues. The CDR3 DNA sequence: TGTGCCAGCAGCTTAGGACAGGGGGCACTTGAGCAGTTCTTC. Its translation: CASSLGQGALEQFF.

The chain carries TRBV5-4 and TRBJ2-3, with 7 bases lining up with TRBD2. The V segment lost 0 bases and the J segment 5 bases; nucleotides outside the gene matches: 6. This CDR3 is 15 amino acids long. Germline V gene lookup returns CDR1 SGHNT and CDR2 YYREEE (reference sequence). The CDR3 sequence is CASSLDGLVQDTQYF. The DNA of the CDR3 is TGTGCCAGCAGCTTGGATGGACTAGTGCAAGATACGCAGTATTTT.

The chain couples TRBV6-1 to TRBJ2-7, with 8 nucleotides matching TRBD1. V shed 3 bases, J shed 3 bases, and the junction held 4 bases outside the gene matches. Germline loops: CDR1 MNHNS, CDR2 SASEGT. The CDR3 has 14 residues. CDR3 region: CASSERQGFYEQYF. CDR3 nucleotides: TGTGCCAGCAGTGAGAGACAGGGGTTCTACGAGCAGTACTTC.

V usage is TRBV4-2 and J usage is TRBJ2-1; D remains unclear. Germline loops: CDR1 LGHNA, CDR2 YNFKEQ. The CDR3 loop spans 17 amino acids. V was trimmed by 0 bases and J by 0 bases, leaving 12 bases between them. Here the CDR3 reads CASSQDRRTSSYNEQFF. DNA for the CDR3: TGTGCCAGCAGCCAAGATCGAAGGACGAGCTCCTACAATGAGCAGTTCTTC.

In its sample, this clone was seen once. The rearrangement uses TRBV29-1 and TRBJ2-7, with 9 bases that match TRBD1. The CDR3 sequence is 14 residues long. Germline V CDR1 and CDR2: SQVTM, ANQGSEA. The V segment lost 6 bases and the J segment 1 base; nucleotides outside the gene matches: 7. CDR3 region: CSVLRQGDSYEQYF. The DNA for the CDR3 is TGCAGCGTCCTAAGACAGGGGGATTCCTACGAGCAGTACTTC.

The J gene is TRBJ2-7, the V gene TRBV11-2; 14 nucleotides match TRBD2. CDR1 is SGHAT, CDR2 FQNNGV, per germline. V lost 6 bases and J lost 9; bases outside the gene matches: 7. The CDR3 contains 14 residues. DNA of the CDR3: TGTGCCAGCAGGCCGAGACTAGCGGGAGGGAGGCAGTACTTC. Its translation: CASRPRLAGGRQYF.

This clone is a singleton in its sample. The chain is built from TRBV2 and TRBJ1-4; TRBD1 matches 8 bases. V lost 6 bases, J lost 5 bases, and 2 bases stayed unmatched. The CDR3 extends over 13 amino acids. Germline CDR1 and CDR2: SNHLY and FYNNEI. CDR3 nucleotides: TGTGCCAGCAGGACAGGGGCGAATGAAAAACTGTTTTTT. Its translation is CASRTGANEKLFF. The whole variable domain, remainder taken from reference TRBV2 and TRBJ1-4, is EPEVTQTPSHQVTQMGQEVILRCVPISNHLYFYWYRQILGQKVEFLVSFYNNEISEKSEIFDDQFSVERPDGSNFTLKIRSTKLEDSAMYFCASRTGANEKLFFGSGTQLSVL.

V is TRBV28 and J is TRBJ1-5; D gene ambiguous. Germline CDR1 MDHEN, CDR2 SYDVKM. The germline V and J ends were trimmed by 5 bases and 4 bases, with 3 bases remaining between them. The length of the CDR3 is 11 residues. CDR3 loop: CASSVNQPQHF. The DNA of the CDR3 is TGTGCCAGCAGTGTGAATCAGCCCCAGCATTTT. The full variable domain, completed using reference TRBV28 and TRBJ1-5, is DVKVTQSSRYLVKRTGEKVFLECVQDMDHENMFWYRQDPGLGLRLIYFSYDVKMKEKGDIPEGYSVSREKKERFSLILESASTNQTSMYLCASSVNQPQHFGDGTRLSIL.

DNA of the CDR3: TGTGCCACCAGAGGGCGGGACACAGATACGCAGTATTTT. Its translation: CATRGRDTDTQYF. The chain recombines TRBV19 with TRBJ2-3; TRBD2 is a possible D gene (6 bases). The germline V gene has CDR1 LNHDA and CDR2 SQIVND (reference sequence). This CDR3 has 13 amino acids. Trimming stripped 10 bases from V and 2 bases from J, with 13 bases between. The full variable domain, its missing parts supplied by reference TRBV19 and TRBJ2-3, is DGGITQSPKYLFRKEGQNVTLSCEQNLNHDAMYWYRQDPGQGLRLIYYSQIVNDFQKGDIAEGYSVSREKKESFPLTVTSAQKNPTAFYLCATRGRDTDTQYFGPGTRLTVL.

Here the CDR3 reads CASSLLRTVGVDEQYF. CDR3 DNA sequence: TGTGCCAGCAGCTTATTGCGGACAGTGGGGGTTGACGAGCAGTACTTC. The rearrangement joins TRBV7-3 to TRBJ2-7; D possibly corresponds to TRBD1 (6 bases). The germline CDR1 and CDR2 sequences are SGHTA and FQGTGA. With 2 bases removed from V and 5 bases from J, the gap between germline ends came to 19 bases. There are 16 residues in the CDR3. Full variable domain (missing parts from reference TRBV7-3 and TRBJ2-7): GAGVSQTPSNKVTEKGKYVELRCDPISGHTALYWYRQSLGQGPEFLIYFQGTGAADDSGLPNDRFFAVRPEGSVSTLKIQRTERGDSAVYLCASSLLRTVGVDEQYFGPGTRLTVT.